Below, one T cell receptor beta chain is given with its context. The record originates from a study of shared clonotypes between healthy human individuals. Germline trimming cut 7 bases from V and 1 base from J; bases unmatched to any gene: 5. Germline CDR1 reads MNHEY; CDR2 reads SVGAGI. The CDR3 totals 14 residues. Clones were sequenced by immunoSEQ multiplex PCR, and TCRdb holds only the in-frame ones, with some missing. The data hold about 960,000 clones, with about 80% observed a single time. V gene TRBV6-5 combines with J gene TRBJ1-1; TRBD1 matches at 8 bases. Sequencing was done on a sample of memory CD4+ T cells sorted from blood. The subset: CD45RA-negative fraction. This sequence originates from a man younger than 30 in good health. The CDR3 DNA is TGTGCCAGCACCATTGGGACAGGGAACACTGAAGCTTTCTTT. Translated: CASTIGTGNTEAFF.